The next 27 T cell receptor beta chains were all read from a single sample in a study of T cells after yellow fever vaccination. TCRdb analysed the 5' RACE reads with MiXCR anew, one entry per CDR3 protein. The table includes about 300,000 distinct CDR3 sequences, 8.5% to 10% detected once. This specimen was CD4+ T cells sorted from PBMCs, taken 5 days after the yellow fever booster vaccination. All receptors derive from a man between 18 and 29 years old who received the YFV17D yellow fever vaccine.

This clonotype was picked up a small number of times. This chain joins TRBV18 and TRBJ1-1, with D perhaps TRBD1 (5 bases). Looked up from germline, CDR1 is KGHSH and CDR2 is LQKENI. The CDR3 has 15 amino acids. Trimming shortened V by 2 bases and J by 5 bases, and 15 bases separated the two germline ends. This CDR3 reads CASSPGFRAYTEAFF. The CDR3 DNA follows: TGTGCCAGCTCACCAGGTTTCAGGGCATATACTGAAGCTTTCTTT.

This clonotype was observed at least ten times. The chain joins TRBV5-1 to TRBJ2-6; maybe TRBD1 (6 bases). The CDR3 runs to 15 residues. CDR1 is SGHRS and CDR2 is YFSETQ in the germline V gene. The germline V and J ends were trimmed by 4 bases and 2 bases, with 10 bases remaining between them. In DNA, the CDR3 is TGCGCCAGCAGCCCAACAGGGACTGGGGCCAACGTCCTGACTTTC. This codes for CASSPTGTGANVLTF.

The rearrangement joins TRBV4-3 to TRBJ1-2; 7 bases are a match to TRBD1. The CDR3 totals 13 residues. The germline gives CDR1 LGHNA, CDR2 YSLEER. V shed 4 bases and J 8 bases; nucleotides not matched to a gene: 7. Written as DNA, the CDR3 is TGCGCCAGCAGCCGGGAGCAGGGGGGAGGCTACACCTTC. Protein: CASSREQGGGYTF.

This clonotype showed up many times. The gene calls are TRBV6-5 and TRBJ1-3; the D is unclear. There are 13 residues in the CDR3. Germline CDR1 MNHEY, CDR2 SVGAGI. V lost 5 bases, J lost 3 bases, and 8 bases lay in between. The CDR3 here is CASSTSGGNTIYF. The CDR3 DNA follows: TGTGCCAGCAGTACATCGGGTGGAAACACCATATATTTT.

The CDR3 protein is CASSRRESGGELFF. The CDR3 nucleotides are TGTGCCAGCAGCCGCCGAGAGAGTGGCGGGGAGCTGTTTTTT. J is TRBJ2-2 and V is TRBV3-1; D is unclear. The CDR3 spans 14 residues. Looked up from germline, CDR1 is LGHDT and CDR2 is YNNKEL (reference sequence). The germline V and J ends were trimmed by 4 bases and 7 bases, with 13 bases remaining between them.

This clonotype was seen repeatedly, ten times or more. The V gene is TRBV10-3, the J gene TRBJ1-6; no clear D. This CDR3 region has 12 residues. V lost 4 bases, J lost 8 bases, and 6 bases lay in between. Germline V gene sequence: CDR1 ENHRY, CDR2 SYGVKD. The DNA of the CDR3 is TGTGCCATCAGTGGAAGGGATTCACCCCTCCACTTT. Translation gives CAISGRDSPLHF.

The chain has TRBV11-2 and TRBJ1-5, with D tentatively TRBD1 (5 bases). Trimming shortened V by 1 base and J by 8 bases, and 9 bases separated the two germline ends. CDR1 SGHAT and CDR2 FQNNGV come from the germline V gene. There are 13 residues in the CDR3. CDR3 DNA: TGTGCCAGCAGCTTAGGGGGGTGGGAGCCCCAGCATTTT. Translation gives CASSLGGWEPQHF.

This clonotype has only a few counts. The rearrangement links TRBV6-2 or TRBV6-3 to TRBJ1-1; possibly TRBD1 for D (6 bases). There are 15 residues in the CDR3. In germline, CDR1 is MNHEY, CDR2 SVGEGT. Between the trimmed V and J ends, which lost 2 bases and 0 bases, there was a span of 10 bases. CDR3 in DNA: TGTGCCAGCAGTTACGAGGGGGGAGTGAACACTGAAGCTTTCTTT. This sequence encodes CASSYEGGVNTEAFF.

This clonotype came up many times. The V gene is TRBV18, the J gene TRBJ2-2; 11 bases line up with TRBD2. The germline V gene has CDR1 KGHSH and CDR2 LQKENI. The trim removed 4 bases at V and 0 bases at J, leaving 4 bases unmatched. The CDR3 loop spans 17 amino acids. CDR3 region: CASSLKTSGANTGELFF. DNA of the CDR3: TGTGCCAGCTCACTCAAGACTAGCGGGGCGAACACCGGGGAGCTGTTTTTT. The full variable domain, with the rest looked up from reference TRBV18 and TRBJ2-2, is NAGVMQNPRHLVRRRGQEARLRCSPMKGHSHVYWYRQLPEEGLKFMVYLQKENIIDESGMPKERFSAEFPKEGPSILRIQQVVRGDSAAYFCASSLKTSGANTGELFFGEGSRLTVL.

Here the CDR3 DNA reads TGTGCCACCAGCAGAGGGTCCGGGACAGGGGTCACCGGGGAGCTGTTTTTT. It specifies CATSRGSGTGVTGELFF. V is TRBV15 and J is TRBJ2-2, with 10 nucleotides matching TRBD1. V lost 1 base to trimming and J lost 4 bases; unmatched junction nucleotides: 6. Germline CDR1 reads LNHNV; CDR2 reads YYDKDF (reference sequence). The CDR3 contains 17 residues.

This chain uses TRBV4-1 with TRBJ2-2; D not certain. Trimming stripped 1 base from V and 6 bases from J, with 9 bases between. The CDR3 has 14 residues. The germline V gene has CDR1 MGHRA and CDR2 YSYEKL. This CDR3 is CASSQGAGAGELFF. CDR3 coding DNA: TGCGCCAGCAGCCAAGGTGCTGGGGCCGGGGAGCTGTTTTTT.

This clonotype turned up a few times. This chain uses TRBV2 with TRBJ1-6; D remains ambiguous. The length of the CDR3 is 11 residues. V was trimmed by 8 bases and J by 14 bases, leaving 13 bases between them. CDR1 is SNHLY, CDR2 FYNNEI, per germline. CDR3 DNA sequence: TGTGCCAGCCACCGTCTCACATCCCTCCACTTT. It translates to CASHRLTSLHF.

This clonotype turned up a few times. The chain carries TRBV27 and TRBJ1-2; tentatively, D is TRBD1 (6 bases). CDR1 is MNHEY, CDR2 SMNVEV, per germline (reference sequence). The CDR3 runs 15 residues. V was trimmed by 3 bases and J by 2 bases, leaving 13 bases between them. The CDR3 DNA reads as TGTGCCAGCAGTTTTGTGGGACACCCAAACTATGGCTACACCTTC. Translated, it gives CASSFVGHPNYGYTF.

This clonotype has a count of ten or more. The V gene is TRBV5-1, the J gene TRBJ2-3; D is unclear. CDR1 SGHRS and CDR2 YFSETQ come from the germline V gene. V lost 2 bases to trimming and J lost 2 bases, with 9 bases between them. This CDR3 region has 14 residues. CDR3 loop: CASSFKKYTDTQYF. The CDR3 coding sequence is TGCGCCAGCAGCTTTAAGAAATACACAGATACGCAGTATTTT.

This chain joins TRBV7-9 and TRBJ1-5, with a possible D match to TRBD1 (5 bases). Germline CDR1 is SEHNR and CDR2 is FQNEAQ (reference sequence). This CDR3 contains 16 residues. Trimming removed 5 bases at V and 2 bases at J, with 16 bases between. The DNA of the CDR3 is TGTGCCAGCAGCCTTGGGACGGCAGTAGGCAATCAGCCCCAGCATTTT. It codes for CASSLGTAVGNQPQHF. The complete variable domain, with remaining parts taken from reference TRBV7-9 and TRBJ1-5, reads DTGVSQNPRHKITKRGQNVTFRCDPISEHNRLYWYRQTLGQGPEFLTYFQNEAQLEKSRLLSDRFSAERPKGSFSTLEIQRTEQGDSAMYLCASSLGTAVGNQPQHFGDGTRLSIL.

The rearrangement joins TRBV28 to TRBJ1-1; 8 bases line up with TRBD1. Looked up from germline, CDR1 is MDHEN and CDR2 is SYDVKM. V was clipped by 5 bases and J by 8 bases; unmatched bases: 7. The CDR3 extends over 13 amino acids. As DNA, the CDR3 is TGTGCCAGCAGTCCAGGACAGGGCAAGGAAGCTTTCTTT. It is translated as CASSPGQGKEAFF.

The CDR3 loop reads CASRLAGVLSYNEQFF. For the CDR3, the DNA is TGTGCCAGCAGACTAGCGGGGGTTCTCTCCTACAATGAGCAGTTCTTC. The chain is built from TRBV6-4 and TRBJ2-1, with TRBD2 matching 11 bases. CDR3 size: 16 residues. The germline V gene encodes CDR1 MRHNA and CDR2 SNTAGT. V lost 6 bases, J lost 0 bases, and 4 bases stayed unmatched.

This clonotype was counted between two and nine times. This rearrangement joins TRBV18 to TRBJ2-2; 10 nucleotides agree with TRBD1. CDR3 length: 15 residues. Germline assignment: CDR1 KGHSH and CDR2 LQKENI. V shed 3 bases and J 6 bases; nucleotides not matched to a gene: 4. CDR3 DNA: TGTGCCAGCTCACCCTCGGGACAGGGGCCCGGGGAGCTGTTTTTT. Translating gives CASSPSGQGPGELFF.

The chain couples TRBV29-1 to TRBJ1-1; D remains ambiguous. V was trimmed by 7 bases and J by 0 bases, leaving 12 bases between them. Germline lookup yields CDR1 SQVTM and CDR2 ANQGSEA. The CDR3 consists of 13 residues. CDR3 nucleotides: TGCAGCGGGGTAGGACTGTTGAACACTGAAGCTTTCTTT. Protein product: CSGVGLLNTEAFF. Looking up the rest from reference TRBV29-1 and TRBJ1-1 gives the full variable domain: SAVISQKPSRDICQRGTSLTIQCQVDSQVTMMFWYRQQPGQSLTLIATANQGSEATYESGFVIDKFPISRPNLTFSTLTVSNMSPEDSSIYLCSGVGLLNTEAFFGQGTRLTVV.

This clonotype was seen repeatedly, ten times or more. V is TRBV7-8 and J is TRBJ2-5; D call uncertain. Trimming shortened V by 5 bases and J by 5 bases, and 21 bases separated the two germline ends. Germline V gene data show CDR1 as SGHVS and CDR2 as FQNEAQ. The CDR3 has 16 amino acids. CDR3 sequence (DNA): TGTGCCAGCAGCCCAATGGCCAGCACAACCGGGGAGACCCAGTACTTC. The encoded protein is CASSPMASTTGETQYF.

The sample holds many counts of this clonotype. The chain links TRBV15 to TRBJ1-1; no clear D. Trimming removed 7 bases from V and 1 base from J, with 16 bases in between. Germline V CDR1 and CDR2: LNHNV, YYDKDF (reference sequence). The CDR3 is 15 residues long. The CDR3, as DNA: TGTGCCACCACCCCCCGCAGCCTCACGAACACTGAAGCTTTCTTT. This codes for CATTPRSLTNTEAFF.

This clonotype has more than one count but fewer than ten. The chain combines TRBV19 with TRBJ2-4; D perhaps matches TRBD1 (6 bases). There are 16 residues in the CDR3. Germline V gives CDR1 LNHDA, CDR2 SQIVND (reference sequence). The V and J ends lost 6 bases and 0 bases respectively, with 15 bases between them. The CDR3 region has the DNA TGTGCCAGTAGACAAACTAAAGGGGGAGCCAAAAACATTCAGTACTTC. Amino acids: CASRQTKGGAKNIQYF.

In this sample, this clonotype turned up many times. The chain employs TRBV4-1 and TRBJ1-2; D possibly corresponds to TRBD1 (6 bases). Germline assignment: CDR1 MGHRA and CDR2 YSYEKL. The germline V and J ends were trimmed by 3 bases and 5 bases, with 19 bases remaining between them. This CDR3 contains 16 residues. The CDR3 DNA reads TGCGCCAGCAGCCAGCCCTGGGCAGGGGACGAATATGGCTACACCTTC. It translates to CASSQPWAGDEYGYTF.

This sequence joins TRBV5-1 and TRBJ2-2; 7 bases fit TRBD2. Germline CDR1 SGHRS, CDR2 YFSETQ. CDR3 size: 18 residues. The V segment lost 0 bases and the J segment 2 bases; nucleotides outside the gene matches: 10. The CDR3 DNA reads TGCGCCAGCAGCTTGGCGGCTAGCGGTTCTCCAAACACCGGGGAGCTGTTTTTT. Translating gives CASSLAASGSPNTGELFF.

Worth noting for this clonotype: A read error may produce the germline difference seen at one junction end. The CDR3 sequence: CASSLAGTRMAAAF. DNA for the CDR3: TGTGCCAGCAGCTTAGCAGGGACGCGGATGGCTGCGGCCTTC. This rearrangement joins TRBV11-2 to TRBJ1-2; D may be TRBD1 (5 bases). The CDR3 totals 14 residues. The germline V gene has CDR1 SGHAT and CDR2 FQNNGV.

This clonotype was seen more than once but under ten times. J is TRBJ1-2 and V is TRBV4-2, with D hard to call. The CDR3 has 14 residues. V lost 4 bases, J lost 5 bases, and 14 bases lay in between. Germline V gene sequence: CDR1 LGHNA, CDR2 YNFKEQ. The CDR3 is CASSRPDGEYGYTF. The CDR3 DNA is TGTGCCAGCAGCCGCCCGGACGGAGAATATGGCTACACCTTC.

The rearrangement links TRBV28 to TRBJ2-3; D uncertain. Trimming removed 7 bases at V and 2 bases at J, with 13 bases between. The CDR3 contains 14 residues. CDR1 MDHEN and CDR2 SYDVKM come from the germline V gene. CDR3 DNA: TGTGCCAGCAACTCCGGTGCGGCCACAGATACGCAGTATTTT. Residues: CASNSGAATDTQYF.